This is a list of T cell receptor beta chains from one sample in a study of T-cell memory formation after mild COVID-19. TCRdb fed the 5' RACE reads into MiXCR, producing one record per CDR3 protein. Of approximately 290,000 distinct CDR3 sequences in the sample, around a sixth were seen once. Sequencing was carried out using PBMCs or a T cell subset sorted from them (not recorded which). The source is a man aged 18 to 29 who had mild COVID-19 (a few samples of this study predate the infection). Cell type and time point are not known. Each CDR3 is given with its conserved first and last residue. Fields, in order: D gene, clone size, V gene, J gene, CDR3 DNA, CDR3 protein. D genes are given only for firm matches. Part of the rows lack a size; the others show once, few, many or a class for expanded clones.

d_call: -
clone_size: many
v_call: TRBV20-1
j_call: TRBJ1-1
cdr3_nt: TGCAGTGCTAGGGGGGACATGAACACTGAAGCTTTCTTT
cdr3_aa: CSARGDMNTEAFF

d_call: -
clone_size: few
v_call: TRBV6-5
j_call: TRBJ2-3
cdr3_nt: TGTGCCAGCAGTTACGGCTCCTATAGCACAGATACGCAGTATTTT
cdr3_aa: CASSYGSYSTDTQYF

d_call: TRBD2
clone_size: few
v_call: TRBV7-2
j_call: TRBJ2-1
cdr3_nt: TGTGCCAGCAGCTGGGGGGGGATCAATGAGCAGTTCTTC
cdr3_aa: CASSWGGINEQFF

d_call: TRBD2
clone_size: -
v_call: TRBV7-9
j_call: TRBJ2-3
cdr3_nt: TGTGCCAGCAGCTTATTTAGCGGGGCCCCCGGAGATACGCAGTATTTT
cdr3_aa: CASSLFSGAPGDTQYF

d_call: -
clone_size: few
v_call: TRBV12-3/TRBV12-4
j_call: TRBJ1-5
cdr3_nt: TGTGCCAGCAGTCCCAAAGGGGACGGGGTATTAGCCCAGCATTTT
cdr3_aa: CASSPKGDGVLAQHF

d_call: -
clone_size: few
v_call: TRBV20-1
j_call: TRBJ1-2
cdr3_nt: TGCAGTGCTTTCCAGTTGGGACGCTATGGCTACACCTTC
cdr3_aa: CSAFQLGRYGYTF

d_call: TRBD1
clone_size: -
v_call: TRBV30
j_call: TRBJ1-2
cdr3_nt: TGTGCCTGGGGCCGGGACAGGGGAGGTTATGGCTACACCTTC
cdr3_aa: CAWGRDRGGYGYTF

d_call: -
clone_size: -
v_call: TRBV10-3
j_call: TRBJ1-1
cdr3_nt: TGTGCCATCAGTGAAGAGGGTTGGGCCGGAAGAGCTTTCTTT
cdr3_aa: CAISEEGWAGRAFF

d_call: TRBD1
clone_size: few
v_call: TRBV15
j_call: TRBJ2-2
cdr3_nt: TGTGCCACCAGCAAGGGACAGGGTTTAACCGGGGAGCTGTTTTTT
cdr3_aa: CATSKGQGLTGELFF

d_call: TRBD1
clone_size: few
v_call: TRBV12-3/TRBV12-4
j_call: TRBJ2-1
cdr3_nt: TGTGCCAGCACAAGACAGGGCCCCTACAATGAGCAGTTCTTC
cdr3_aa: CASTRQGPYNEQFF

d_call: TRBD2
clone_size: few
v_call: TRBV11-3
j_call: TRBJ2-3
cdr3_nt: TGTGCCAGCAGCCGGGGGGGCCAGGCAGATACGCAGTATTTT
cdr3_aa: CASSRGGQADTQYF

d_call: TRBD1
clone_size: -
v_call: TRBV7-6
j_call: TRBJ2-1
cdr3_nt: TGTGCCAGCAGCCAATACAGGGGAAACAATGAGCAGTTCTTC
cdr3_aa: CASSQYRGNNEQFF

d_call: TRBD1
clone_size: -
v_call: TRBV2
j_call: TRBJ2-7
cdr3_nt: TGTGCCAGCCATGCGACAGGGGGTGCACCCTCCTACGAGCAGTACTTC
cdr3_aa: CASHATGGAPSYEQYF

d_call: TRBD2
clone_size: few
v_call: TRBV12-3/TRBV12-4
j_call: TRBJ2-7
cdr3_nt: TGTGCCAGCACCCTAGCGGGGGCCTCCTCCTACGAGCAGTACTTC
cdr3_aa: CASTLAGASSYEQYF

d_call: -
clone_size: few
v_call: TRBV7-2
j_call: TRBJ1-1
cdr3_nt: TGTGCCAGCAGCCGGAGCTTGAACACTGAAGCTTTCTTT
cdr3_aa: CASSRSLNTEAFF

d_call: -
clone_size: few
v_call: TRBV7-2
j_call: TRBJ1-2
cdr3_nt: TGTGCCAGCAGCTTTCCGGGACATGGCTACACCTTC
cdr3_aa: CASSFPGHGYTF

d_call: -
clone_size: -
v_call: TRBV20-1
j_call: TRBJ1-1
cdr3_nt: TGCAGTGCTAGAGTCCCGGGCTCTAGAGCTGAAGCTTTCTTT
cdr3_aa: CSARVPGSRAEAFF

d_call: -
clone_size: few
v_call: TRBV7-9
j_call: TRBJ2-2
cdr3_nt: TGTGCCAGCAGCTTAAACAGTGGAACCGGGGAGCTGTTTTTT
cdr3_aa: CASSLNSGTGELFF

d_call: -
clone_size: -
v_call: TRBV30
j_call: TRBJ2-7
cdr3_nt: TGTGCCTGGAGTGTACCCTTTATAGGCACCTTCTCCTACGAGCAGTACTTC
cdr3_aa: CAWSVPFIGTFSYEQYF

d_call: -
clone_size: -
v_call: TRBV6-2/TRBV6-3
j_call: TRBJ1-5
cdr3_nt: TGTGCCAGCAGTTGGGGGCAGTTCGGGGTAGGCCAGCCCCAGCATTTT
cdr3_aa: CASSWGQFGVGQPQHF

d_call: -
clone_size: few
v_call: TRBV5-6
j_call: TRBJ2-5
cdr3_nt: TGTGCCAGCAGCTTGCTCTCCAGCCACCTCCAAGAGACCCAGTACTTC
cdr3_aa: CASSLLSSHLQETQYF

d_call: TRBD2
clone_size: many
v_call: TRBV3-1
j_call: TRBJ2-4
cdr3_nt: TGTGCCAGCAGCCCGGGACTAGCGGGAGCCAAAAACATTCAGTACTTC
cdr3_aa: CASSPGLAGAKNIQYF

d_call: -
clone_size: many
v_call: TRBV7-2
j_call: TRBJ1-5
cdr3_nt: TGTGCCAGCAGCTGGTATCGCGTTAGCAATCAGCCCCAGCATTTT
cdr3_aa: CASSWYRVSNQPQHF

d_call: -
clone_size: few
v_call: TRBV20-1
j_call: TRBJ1-4
cdr3_nt: TGCAGTGCTAGAGATACAGGAACTAATGAAAAACTGTTTTTT
cdr3_aa: CSARDTGTNEKLFF

d_call: TRBD2
clone_size: few
v_call: TRBV6-4
j_call: TRBJ2-1
cdr3_nt: TGTGCCAGCAGTGACAGGGCTAGCGGGGGGTATGAGCAGTTCTTC
cdr3_aa: CASSDRASGGYEQFF

d_call: -
clone_size: few
v_call: TRBV29-1
j_call: TRBJ1-2
cdr3_nt: TGCAGCGTGGCCGGGACCCTTAACTATGGCTACACCTTC
cdr3_aa: CSVAGTLNYGYTF

d_call: -
clone_size: -
v_call: TRBV12-2
j_call: TRBJ2-1
cdr3_nt: TGTGCAAGTCGCTCAGTCCAGGGGCGGGGGGGCCCCAATGAGCAGTTCTTC
cdr3_aa: CASRSVQGRGGPNEQFF

d_call: -
clone_size: few
v_call: TRBV4-3
j_call: TRBJ2-3
cdr3_nt: TGCGCCAGCAGCCAAGATAGGGGCCCAGATACGCAGTATTTT
cdr3_aa: CASSQDRGPDTQYF

d_call: -
clone_size: -
v_call: TRBV4-3
j_call: TRBJ2-5
cdr3_nt: TGCGCCAGCAGCCAAGATGGTGTCGGGCAAGAGACCCAGTACTTC
cdr3_aa: CASSQDGVGQETQYF

d_call: TRBD1
clone_size: many
v_call: TRBV6-6
j_call: TRBJ1-5
cdr3_nt: TGTGCCAGCAGTACGGCGCCGGGACAGGGCAATCAGCCCCAGCATTTT
cdr3_aa: CASSTAPGQGNQPQHF

d_call: -
clone_size: few
v_call: TRBV7-9
j_call: TRBJ1-1
cdr3_nt: TGTGCCAGCAGCTCCCCCGTCTCCGGGGCGAGAATGAACACTGAAGCTTTCTTT
cdr3_aa: CASSSPVSGARMNTEAFF

d_call: -
clone_size: -
v_call: TRBV2
j_call: TRBJ2-7
cdr3_nt: TGTGCCAGCGGGACAACAAGCTCCTACGAGCAGTACTTC
cdr3_aa: CASGTTSSYEQYF

d_call: -
clone_size: -
v_call: TRBV20-1
j_call: TRBJ1-1
cdr3_nt: TGCAGTGCTAAACAGGGACCCATGAACACTGAAGCTTTCTTT
cdr3_aa: CSAKQGPMNTEAFF

d_call: -
clone_size: few
v_call: TRBV19
j_call: TRBJ1-2
cdr3_nt: TGTGCCAGTAGTATAGCCGCCGGAAACTATGGCTACACCTTC
cdr3_aa: CASSIAAGNYGYTF

d_call: -
clone_size: -
v_call: TRBV6-1
j_call: TRBJ2-5
cdr3_nt: TGTGCCACCCGGGACCGGGCCCAAGGAGAGACCCAGTACTTC
cdr3_aa: CATRDRAQGETQYF

d_call: TRBD2
clone_size: -
v_call: TRBV7-2
j_call: TRBJ2-1
cdr3_nt: TGTGCCAGCAGCCCCAGAAGGGCGGGGGACTACAATGAGCAGTTCTTC
cdr3_aa: CASSPRRAGDYNEQFF

d_call: -
clone_size: few
v_call: TRBV5-1
j_call: TRBJ2-2
cdr3_nt: TGCGCCAGCAGGTTAAGGCCCATCGCGAACACCGGGGAGCTGTTTTTT
cdr3_aa: CASRLRPIANTGELFF

d_call: -
clone_size: many
v_call: TRBV7-2
j_call: TRBJ1-5
cdr3_nt: TGTGCCAGCAGCTCCCCAAACAGCTTACTGCCCCAGCATTTT
cdr3_aa: CASSSPNSLLPQHF

d_call: -
clone_size: few
v_call: TRBV5-1
j_call: TRBJ1-3
cdr3_nt: TGCGCCAGCAGCCCCCAAGGGGGGATCGGAAACACCATATATTTT
cdr3_aa: CASSPQGGIGNTIYF

d_call: -
clone_size: -
v_call: TRBV4-3
j_call: TRBJ1-2
cdr3_nt: TGCGCCAGCAGCCCACAGGTAGAATATGGCTACACCTTC
cdr3_aa: CASSPQVEYGYTF

d_call: -
clone_size: -
v_call: TRBV4-2
j_call: TRBJ2-7
cdr3_nt: TGTGCCAGCAGCCCAGGGACGGGGTCTGGTAGGGAGCAGTACTTC
cdr3_aa: CASSPGTGSGREQYF

d_call: -
clone_size: many
v_call: TRBV7-3
j_call: TRBJ1-1
cdr3_nt: TGTGCCAGCAGCTCTTCTAACACTGAAGCTTTCTTT
cdr3_aa: CASSSSNTEAFF

d_call: TRBD2
clone_size: many
v_call: TRBV7-9
j_call: TRBJ2-3
cdr3_nt: TGTGCCAGCAGCGGACTAGCGGGGGGTAGCACAGATACGCAGTATTTT
cdr3_aa: CASSGLAGGSTDTQYF

d_call: -
clone_size: -
v_call: TRBV7-2
j_call: TRBJ1-1
cdr3_nt: TGTGCCAGCAGCTTCCTAAAAGGGGGGGGCGCGACTGAAGCTTTCTTT
cdr3_aa: CASSFLKGGGATEAFF

d_call: TRBD2
clone_size: many
v_call: TRBV5-6
j_call: TRBJ2-3
cdr3_nt: TGTGCCAGCACCCTGGGGGAGCGGGGGGCCACAGATACGCAGTATTTT
cdr3_aa: CASTLGERGATDTQYF

d_call: -
clone_size: few
v_call: TRBV12-3/TRBV12-4
j_call: TRBJ1-2
cdr3_nt: TGTGCCAGCAGTTTTCTGGGGGCGAACGGCTACACCTTC
cdr3_aa: CASSFLGANGYTF

d_call: -
clone_size: few
v_call: TRBV3-1
j_call: TRBJ2-3
cdr3_nt: TGTGCCAGCAGCCCCTACGTCCTAGTCGGCGTCACAGATACGCAGTATTTT
cdr3_aa: CASSPYVLVGVTDTQYF

d_call: -
clone_size: -
v_call: TRBV20-1
j_call: TRBJ1-3
cdr3_nt: TGCAGTGCTATAGGGAGAAACACCATATATTTT
cdr3_aa: CSAIGRNTIYF

d_call: TRBD1
clone_size: few
v_call: TRBV5-1
j_call: TRBJ2-1
cdr3_nt: TGCGCCAGCAGCTGGACAGGGCCCGAGGGTGAGCAGTTCTTC
cdr3_aa: CASSWTGPEGEQFF

d_call: -
clone_size: few
v_call: TRBV5-1
j_call: TRBJ1-4
cdr3_nt: TGCGCCAGCAGCTACAGGGCTTTGGACGAAAAACTGTTTTTT
cdr3_aa: CASSYRALDEKLFF

d_call: -
clone_size: few
v_call: TRBV10-2
j_call: TRBJ2-7
cdr3_nt: TGCGCCAGCAGTGCCTCCGGTAGCTCCTACGAGCAGTACTTC
cdr3_aa: CASSASGSSYEQYF

d_call: -
clone_size: -
v_call: TRBV7-2
j_call: TRBJ2-3
cdr3_nt: TGTGCCAGCAGTGTCGAGCCTAGCACAGATACGCAGTATTTT
cdr3_aa: CASSVEPSTDTQYF

d_call: -
clone_size: -
v_call: TRBV5-1
j_call: TRBJ1-1
cdr3_nt: TGCGCCAGCAGCTTGGGAAGTGGGGACACTGAAGCTTTCTTT
cdr3_aa: CASSLGSGDTEAFF

d_call: -
clone_size: few
v_call: TRBV12-3/TRBV12-4
j_call: TRBJ1-2
cdr3_nt: TGTGCCAGCAGTTTAGGGGTCGCAGGCTACACCTTC
cdr3_aa: CASSLGVAGYTF

d_call: -
clone_size: -
v_call: TRBV9
j_call: TRBJ1-2
cdr3_nt: TGTGCCAGCAGCGTAGCGGGTAGGAGCTATGGCTACACCTTC
cdr3_aa: CASSVAGRSYGYTF